The sequence of this T cell receptor beta chain was determined in a study of cytomegalovirus exposure and HLA in healthy donors. Study-level background: Ancestry clustering placed about four fifths of over 300 genotyped donors in the Caucasian-associated cluster. Study results and caveats: The classifier, whose performance was assessed in both the original and validation cohorts, reportedly diagnosed cytomegalovirus status with high specificity and sensitivity.

Of note for this clone: Its specificity is not known.

The PCR had 60 Vbeta and 13 Jbeta primers. Assay: immunoSEQ multiplex PCR; the TCRdb copy retains only in-frame clones and omits some. The table for this sample gives approximately 79,000 clones. The V and J ends lost 1 base and 2 bases respectively, with 11 bases between them. This CDR3 has 15 residues. Germline-derived CDR1 and CDR2 are SGHVS and FQNEAQ. V and J are TRBV7-8 and TRBJ1-1; D may be TRBD1 (5 bases). The sequence came from a man aged 35 to 55 in good health and CMV-seronegative. Source material: PBMCs. The CDR3 protein is CASSLVPTVNTEAFF. The CDR3 DNA reads TGTGCCAGCAGCTTAGTCCCGACAGTTAACACTGAAGCTTTCTTT. The whole variable domain, filled in from reference TRBV7-8 and TRBJ1-1, reads GAGVSQSPRYKVAKRGQDVALRCDPISGHVSLFWYQQALGQGPEFLTYFQNEAQLDKSGLPSDRFFAERPEGSVSTLKIQRTQQEDSAVYLCASSLVPTVNTEAFFGQGTRLTVV.